This TCR beta chain comes out of a study of regulatory T cells in long-lasting Graves disease. V was clipped by 4 bases and J by 9 bases; unmatched bases: 9. Looked up from germline, CDR1 is SGHRS and CDR2 is YFSETQ. The CDR3 length is 13 residues. For TCR beta, libraries came from iRepertoire HTBI primers and Arm-PCR of CDR3 regions. Source study methods: Looking across samples, the authors found 62 TRBV and fewer than 15 TRBJ segments. From the multiplex PCR reads, TCRdb called clonotypes with MiXCR, one entry per CDR3 protein. Clone size and V and J calls follow TCRdb, not the original study. The sample contains over 450,000 distinct CDR3 sequences, about 22% of which appear only once. Stated time point: persistent/refractory GD, antithyroid drugs over 5 years with positive TRAb. Construction of the TCR library relied on RNA isolated from PBMCs.

The clonotype comes from a female donor with Graves disease. The V gene is TRBV5-1, the J gene TRBJ2-7; TRBD1 aligns across 8 bases. Sequencing was performed on peripheral blood mononuclear cells (PBMCs), taken when the disease was refractory, from a patient treated with antithyroid drugs. The CDR3: CASSTGQVPGQYF. CDR3 in DNA: TGCGCCAGCAGCACGGGACAGGTTCCCGGGCAGTACTTC.